Each of the 2 T cell receptor beta chains below was sequenced from the same sample in a study of shared clonotypes between healthy human individuals. CD45RO-negative CD8 cells positively selected for CCR7 made up the naive population, which excluded terminally differentiated effector memory CD45RA+ cells. Data came from immunoSEQ multiplex PCR; TCRdb stores just in-frame clones and leaves some out. Here the sample spans around 620,000 clones, approximately 95% being singletons. The specimen sequenced was naive CD8+ T cells sorted from blood. These receptors were obtained from a woman in her twenties or thirties in good health.

The chain uses TRBV20-1 and TRBJ2-5, with D possibly being TRBD2 (5 bases). The DNA end is a closer match to TRBJ2-7, so the J assignment may be wrong. This CDR3 spans 11 amino acids. Germline CDR1 DFQATT, CDR2 SNEGSKA (reference sequence). CDR3 sequence: CSARGGPEQYF. The CDR3 coding sequence is TGCAGTGCTAGAGGCGGGCCCGAGCAGTACTTC.

This sequence joins TRBV5-6 and TRBJ2-2; D ambiguous. V was shortened by 3 bases and J by 0 bases, with 12 bases between the two germline ends. This CDR3 has 16 residues. Per germline, CDR1 SGHDT and CDR2 YYEEEE. The CDR3: CASSSRVRANTGELFF. CDR3 DNA: TGTGCCAGCAGCTCAAGGGTACGGGCGAACACCGGGGAGCTGTTTTTT.